This T cell receptor beta chain was recovered during a study of cytomegalovirus exposure and HLA in healthy donors. The study, taken as a whole, reports: Productive rates of about 90% or about 30% were seen for most TCR beta V segments in an earlier analysis. Among donors in an Asian-associated ancestry cluster, a later analysis reportedly found fewer N-insertions than the approximately 700-donor mean. Reports indicate that TCR beta sequences accurately predicted the HLA-A and HLA-B alleles of most subjects. The authors later found HLA-associated TCR beta chains more clonally expanded than equally common others.

The PCR was carried out with 60 Vbeta primers and 13 Jbeta primers. Libraries were prepared by immunoSEQ multiplex PCR; TCRdb keeps only in-frame clonotypes and omits some of them. The sample has 100,000 or so clones, around 81% seen once. With respect to this clone: Its target is unknown.

The CDR3 extends over 15 amino acids. V trimming: 6 bases; J trimming: 5 bases; junction bases outside the gene matches: 5. Germline V gene sequence: CDR1 SGHNT, CDR2 YYREEE (reference sequence). The TCR comes from a man between 40 and 49 years old in good health and CMV-seropositive. What was sequenced was PBMCs. The gene calls are TRBV5-4 and TRBJ2-2, with TRBD2 matching 12 bases. Here the CDR3 reads CASKRLAGETGELFF. The CDR3 region has the DNA TGTGCCAGCAAGAGACTAGCGGGGGAGACCGGGGAGCTGTTTTTT.